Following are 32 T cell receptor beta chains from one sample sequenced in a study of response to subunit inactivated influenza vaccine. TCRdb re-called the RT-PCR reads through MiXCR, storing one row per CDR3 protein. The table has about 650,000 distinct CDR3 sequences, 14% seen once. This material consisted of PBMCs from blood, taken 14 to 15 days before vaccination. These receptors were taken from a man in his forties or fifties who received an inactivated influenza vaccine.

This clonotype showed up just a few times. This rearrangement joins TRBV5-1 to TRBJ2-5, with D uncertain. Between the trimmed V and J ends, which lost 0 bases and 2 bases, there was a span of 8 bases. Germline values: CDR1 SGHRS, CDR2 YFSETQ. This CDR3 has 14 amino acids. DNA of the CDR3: TGCGCCAGCAGCTTGGGGCAGGAGCAAGAGACCCAGTACTTC. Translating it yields CASSLGQEQETQYF.

CDR3 coding DNA: TGTGCCAGCAGCTTAGGGGCGGACAGGTCAACGCTCAGCACAGATACGCAGTATTTT. It specifies CASSLGADRSTLSTDTQYF. The chain employs TRBV11-1 and TRBJ2-3, with 7 positions matching TRBD1. The CDR3 covers 19 residues. Looked up from germline, CDR1 is SGHAT and CDR2 is FQDESV (reference sequence). V shed 1 base, J shed 0 bases, and the junction held 13 bases outside the gene matches.

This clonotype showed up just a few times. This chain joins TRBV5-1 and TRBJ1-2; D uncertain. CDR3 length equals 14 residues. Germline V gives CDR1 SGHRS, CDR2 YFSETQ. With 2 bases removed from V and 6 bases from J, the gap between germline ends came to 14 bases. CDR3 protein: CASSFDTGGDGYTF. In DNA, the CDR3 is TGCGCCAGCAGCTTCGATACCGGCGGTGATGGCTACACCTTC.

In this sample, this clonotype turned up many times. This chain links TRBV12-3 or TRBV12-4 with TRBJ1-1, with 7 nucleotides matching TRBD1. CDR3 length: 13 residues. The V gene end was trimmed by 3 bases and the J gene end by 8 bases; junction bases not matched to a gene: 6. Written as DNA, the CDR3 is TGTGCCAGCAGTTTGGGGGGAGGGGGCGAAGCTTTCTTT. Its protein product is CASSLGGGGEAFF.

DNA for the CDR3: TGTGCCAGCAGCGTAGTGGGGGTGAACACCGGGGAGCTGTTTTTT. Translated, it gives CASSVVGVNTGELFF. The chain couples TRBV9 to TRBJ2-2; the D call may be TRBD1 or TRBD2 (5 bases each). In germline, CDR1 is SGDLS, CDR2 YYNGEE. V was clipped by 0 bases and J by 1 base, with 7 bases between them. The CDR3 has 15 amino acids.

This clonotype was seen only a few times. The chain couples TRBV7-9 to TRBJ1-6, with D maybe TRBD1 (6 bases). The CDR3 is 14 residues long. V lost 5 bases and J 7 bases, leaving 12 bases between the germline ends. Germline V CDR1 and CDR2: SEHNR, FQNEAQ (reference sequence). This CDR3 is CASSPQTGNSPLHF. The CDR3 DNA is TGTGCCAGCAGCCCCCAGACAGGCAATTCACCCCTCCACTTT.

The CDR3 DNA reads TGTGCCAGCAGTTTATTTGCAGGGACCGGAGAGACCCAGTACTTC. This translates into CASSLFAGTGETQYF. The chain joins TRBV27 to TRBJ2-5; the D gene could be TRBD1 or TRBD2 (5 bases each). Germline CDR1 is MNHEY and CDR2 is SMNVEV (reference sequence). V was trimmed by 1 base and J by 4 bases, leaving 13 bases between them. The CDR3 consists of 15 residues.

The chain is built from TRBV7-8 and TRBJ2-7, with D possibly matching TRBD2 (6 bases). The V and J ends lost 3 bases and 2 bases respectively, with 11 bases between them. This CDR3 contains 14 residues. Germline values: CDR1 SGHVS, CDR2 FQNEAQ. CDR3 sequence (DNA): TGTGCCAGCAGCTTCCCGGGCGGGGCCTACGAGCAGTACTTC. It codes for CASSFPGGAYEQYF.

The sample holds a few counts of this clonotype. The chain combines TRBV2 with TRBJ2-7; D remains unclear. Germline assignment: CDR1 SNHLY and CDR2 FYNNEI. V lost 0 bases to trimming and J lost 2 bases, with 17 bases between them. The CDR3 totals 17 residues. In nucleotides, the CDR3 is TGTGCCAGCAGTGAAGCAGTACGAACCGAGCTTACCTACGAGCAGTACTTC. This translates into CASSEAVRTELTYEQYF.

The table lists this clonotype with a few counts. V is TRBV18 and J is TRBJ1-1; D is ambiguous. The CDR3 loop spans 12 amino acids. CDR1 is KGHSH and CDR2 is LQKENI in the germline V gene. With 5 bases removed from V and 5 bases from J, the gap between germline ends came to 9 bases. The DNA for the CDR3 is TGTGCCAGCTCAAAGGATAGTACTGAAGCTTTCTTT. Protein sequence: CASSKDSTEAFF.

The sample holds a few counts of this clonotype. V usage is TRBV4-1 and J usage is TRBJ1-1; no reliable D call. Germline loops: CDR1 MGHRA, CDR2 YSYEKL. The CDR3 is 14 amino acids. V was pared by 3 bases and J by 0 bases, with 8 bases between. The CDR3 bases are TGCGCCAGCAGCCAGGGATTCATGAACACTGAAGCTTTCTTT. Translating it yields CASSQGFMNTEAFF.

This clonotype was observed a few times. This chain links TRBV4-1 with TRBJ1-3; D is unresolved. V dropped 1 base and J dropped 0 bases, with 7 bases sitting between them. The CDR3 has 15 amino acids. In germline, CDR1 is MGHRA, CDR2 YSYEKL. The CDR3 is CASSQGESSGNTIYF. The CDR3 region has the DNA TGCGCCAGCAGCCAAGGGGAATCCTCTGGAAACACCATATATTTT.

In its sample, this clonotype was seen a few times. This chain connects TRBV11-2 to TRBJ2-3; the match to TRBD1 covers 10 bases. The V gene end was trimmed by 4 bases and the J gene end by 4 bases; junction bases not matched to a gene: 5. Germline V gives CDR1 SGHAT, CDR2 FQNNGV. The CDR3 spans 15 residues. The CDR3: CASSYDRGRPDTQYF. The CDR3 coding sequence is TGTGCCAGCAGCTATGACAGGGGGCGACCAGATACGCAGTATTTT.

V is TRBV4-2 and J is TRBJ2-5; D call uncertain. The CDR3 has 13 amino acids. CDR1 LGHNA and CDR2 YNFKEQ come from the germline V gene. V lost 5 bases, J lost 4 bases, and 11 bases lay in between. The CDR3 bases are TGTGCCAGCAGCACGACCCTCAGAGAGACCCAGTACTTC. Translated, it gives CASSTTLRETQYF.

This CDR3 reads CASPAGNTGELFF. Written as DNA, the CDR3 is TGTGCCAGCCCCGCCGGGAACACCGGGGAGCTGTTTTTT. This chain uses TRBV28 with TRBJ2-2; D ambiguous. V was shortened by 8 bases and J by 1 base, with 8 bases between the two germline ends. The CDR3 runs to 13 residues. The germline V gene encodes CDR1 MDHEN and CDR2 SYDVKM.

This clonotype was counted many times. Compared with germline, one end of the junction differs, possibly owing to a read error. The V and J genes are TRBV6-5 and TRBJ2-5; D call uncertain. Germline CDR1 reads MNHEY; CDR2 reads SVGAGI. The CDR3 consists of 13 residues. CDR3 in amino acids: CASSHSTKETQYF. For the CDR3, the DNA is TGTGCCAGCAGTCACTCCACCAAAGAGACCCAGTACTTC.

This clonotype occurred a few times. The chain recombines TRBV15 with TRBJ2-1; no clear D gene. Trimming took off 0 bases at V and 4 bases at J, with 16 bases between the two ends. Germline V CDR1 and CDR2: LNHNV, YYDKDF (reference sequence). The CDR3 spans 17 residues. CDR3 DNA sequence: TGTGCCACCAGCAGAGATCGCCGGGCGTGGTTATACAATGAGCAGTTCTTC. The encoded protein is CATSRDRRAWLYNEQFF.

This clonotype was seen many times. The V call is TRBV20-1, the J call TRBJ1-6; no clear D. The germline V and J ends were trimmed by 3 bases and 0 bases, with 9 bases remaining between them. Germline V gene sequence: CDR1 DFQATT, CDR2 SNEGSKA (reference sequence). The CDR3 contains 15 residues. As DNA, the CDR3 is TGCAGTGCTAGGAGCGGTAGCTCCTATAATTCACCCCTCCACTTT. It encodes CSARSGSSYNSPLHF.

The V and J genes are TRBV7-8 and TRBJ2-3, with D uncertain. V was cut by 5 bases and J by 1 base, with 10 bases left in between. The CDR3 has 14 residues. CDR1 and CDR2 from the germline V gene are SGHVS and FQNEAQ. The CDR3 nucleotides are TGTGCCAGCAGCCCCCTTGAACGCACAGATACGCAGTATTTT. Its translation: CASSPLERTDTQYF.

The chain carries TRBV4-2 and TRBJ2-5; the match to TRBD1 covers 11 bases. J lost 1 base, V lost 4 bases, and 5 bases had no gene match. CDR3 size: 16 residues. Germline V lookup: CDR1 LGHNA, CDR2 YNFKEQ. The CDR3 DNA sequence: TGTGCCAGCAGCCCCTGGGGGACAGGGGGCCAAGAGACCCAGTACTTC. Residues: CASSPWGTGGQETQYF.

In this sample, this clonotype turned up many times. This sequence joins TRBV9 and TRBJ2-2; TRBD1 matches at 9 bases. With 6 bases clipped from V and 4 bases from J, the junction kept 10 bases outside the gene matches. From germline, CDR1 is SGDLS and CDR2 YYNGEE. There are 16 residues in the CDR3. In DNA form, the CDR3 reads TGTGCCAGCAAGAAGGGACAGGGCCCTACCACCGGGGAGCTGTTTTTT. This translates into CASKKGQGPTTGELFF.

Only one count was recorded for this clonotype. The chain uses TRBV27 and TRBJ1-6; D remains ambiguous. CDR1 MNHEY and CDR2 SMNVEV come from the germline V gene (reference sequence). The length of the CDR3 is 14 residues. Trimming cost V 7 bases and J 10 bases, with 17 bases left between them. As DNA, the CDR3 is TGTGCCAGCAAAAGCTGGATTAGAGACTCACCCCTCCACTTT. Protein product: CASKSWIRDSPLHF.

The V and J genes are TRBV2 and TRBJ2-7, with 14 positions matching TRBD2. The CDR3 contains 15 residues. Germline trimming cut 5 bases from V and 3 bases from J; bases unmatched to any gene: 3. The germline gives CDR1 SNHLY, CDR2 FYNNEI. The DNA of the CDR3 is TGTGCCAGCAGTAAAGGACTAGCGGGAGGCTACGAGCAGTACTTC. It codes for CASSKGLAGGYEQYF.

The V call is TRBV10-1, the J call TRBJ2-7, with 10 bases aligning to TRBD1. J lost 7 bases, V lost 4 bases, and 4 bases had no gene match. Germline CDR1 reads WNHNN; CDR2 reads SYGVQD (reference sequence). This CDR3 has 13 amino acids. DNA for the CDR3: TGCGCCAGCAGTGGACAGGGGGCTCGTGAGCAGTACTTC. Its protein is CASSGQGAREQYF.

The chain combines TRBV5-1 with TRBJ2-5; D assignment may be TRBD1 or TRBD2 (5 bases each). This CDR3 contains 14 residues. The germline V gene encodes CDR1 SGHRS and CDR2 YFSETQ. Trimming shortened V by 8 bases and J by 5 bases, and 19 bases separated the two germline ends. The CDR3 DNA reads TGCGCCAGTGCCCGGGACCAGTTGCGTGAGACCCAGTACTTC. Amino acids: CASARDQLRETQYF. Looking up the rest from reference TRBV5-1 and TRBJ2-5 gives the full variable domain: KAGVTQTPRYLIKTRGQQVTLSCSPISGHRSVSWYQQTPGQGLQFLFEYFSETQRNKGNFPGRFSGRQFSNSRSEMNVSTLELGDSALYLCASARDQLRETQYFGPGTRLLVL.

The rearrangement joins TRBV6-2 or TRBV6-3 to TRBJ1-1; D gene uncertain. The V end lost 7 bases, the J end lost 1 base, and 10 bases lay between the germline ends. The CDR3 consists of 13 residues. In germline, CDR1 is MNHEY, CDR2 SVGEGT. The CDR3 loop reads CASIFGGNTEAFF. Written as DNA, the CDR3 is TGTGCCAGCATCTTCGGCGGGAACACTGAAGCTTTCTTT.

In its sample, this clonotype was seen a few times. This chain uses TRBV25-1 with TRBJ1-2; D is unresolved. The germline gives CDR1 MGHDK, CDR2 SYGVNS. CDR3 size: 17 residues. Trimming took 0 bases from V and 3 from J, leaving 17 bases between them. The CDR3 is CASSEYTRWARDYGYTF. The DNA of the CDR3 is TGTGCCAGCAGTGAATACACAAGGTGGGCGAGGGACTATGGCTACACCTTC.

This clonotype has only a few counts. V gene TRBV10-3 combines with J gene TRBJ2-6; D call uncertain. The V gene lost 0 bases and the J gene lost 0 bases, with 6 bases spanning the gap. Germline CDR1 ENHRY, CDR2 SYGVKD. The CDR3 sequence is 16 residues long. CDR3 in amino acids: CAISESGLSGANVLTF. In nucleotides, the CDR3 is TGTGCCATCAGTGAGTCTGGGCTCTCTGGGGCCAACGTCCTGACTTTC.

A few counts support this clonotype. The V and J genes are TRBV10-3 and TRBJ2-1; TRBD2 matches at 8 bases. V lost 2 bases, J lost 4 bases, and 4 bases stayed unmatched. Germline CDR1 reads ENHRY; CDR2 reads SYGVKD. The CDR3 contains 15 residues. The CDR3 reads CAISERGGSYNEQFF. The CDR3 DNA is TGTGCCATCAGTGAGCGGGGGGGCAGTTACAATGAGCAGTTCTTC.

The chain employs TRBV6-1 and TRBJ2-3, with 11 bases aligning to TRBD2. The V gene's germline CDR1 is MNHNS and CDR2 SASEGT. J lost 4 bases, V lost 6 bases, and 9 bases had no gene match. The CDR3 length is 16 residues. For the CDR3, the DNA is TGTGCCAGCAGCCCAAGACTAGCGGGACCGGCAGATACGCAGTATTTT. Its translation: CASSPRLAGPADTQYF.

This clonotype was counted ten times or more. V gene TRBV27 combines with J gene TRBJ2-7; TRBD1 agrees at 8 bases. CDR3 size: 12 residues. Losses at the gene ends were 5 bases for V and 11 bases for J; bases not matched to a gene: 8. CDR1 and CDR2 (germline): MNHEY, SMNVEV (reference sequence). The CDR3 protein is CASSLSGQGEYF. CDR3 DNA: TGTGCCAGCAGTCTTTCAGGACAGGGCGAGTACTTC.

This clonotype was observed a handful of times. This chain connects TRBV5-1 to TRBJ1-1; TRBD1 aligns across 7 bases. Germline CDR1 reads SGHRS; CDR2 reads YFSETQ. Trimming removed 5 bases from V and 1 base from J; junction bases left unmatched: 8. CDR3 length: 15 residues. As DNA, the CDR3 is TGCGCCAGCAGGTATGGGACAGACAGGAACACTGAAGCTTTCTTT. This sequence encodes CASRYGTDRNTEAFF. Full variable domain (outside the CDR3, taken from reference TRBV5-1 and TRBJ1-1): KAGVTQTPRYLIKTRGQQVTLSCSPISGHRSVSWYQQTPGQGLQFLFEYFSETQRNKGNFPGRFSGRQFSNSRSEMNVSTLELGDSALYLCASRYGTDRNTEAFFGQGTRLTVV.